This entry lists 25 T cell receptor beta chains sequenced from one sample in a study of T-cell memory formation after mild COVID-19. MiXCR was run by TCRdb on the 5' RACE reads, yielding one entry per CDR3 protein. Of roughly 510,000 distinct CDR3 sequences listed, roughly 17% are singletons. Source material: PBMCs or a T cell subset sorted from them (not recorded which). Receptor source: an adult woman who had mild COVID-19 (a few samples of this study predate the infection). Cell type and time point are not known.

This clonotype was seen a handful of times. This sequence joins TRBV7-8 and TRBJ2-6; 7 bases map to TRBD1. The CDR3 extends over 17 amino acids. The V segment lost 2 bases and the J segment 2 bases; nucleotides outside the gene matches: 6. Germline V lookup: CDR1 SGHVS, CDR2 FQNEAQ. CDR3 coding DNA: TGTGCCAGCAGCTTATACAGGGGCGCGACTGGGGCCAACGTCCTGACTTTC. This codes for CASSLYRGATGANVLTF.

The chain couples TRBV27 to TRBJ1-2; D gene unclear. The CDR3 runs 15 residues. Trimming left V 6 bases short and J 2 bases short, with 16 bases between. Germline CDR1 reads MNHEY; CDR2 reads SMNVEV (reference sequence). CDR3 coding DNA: TGTGCCAGCAGCTTCCAGAGAGGGAGGAACTATGGCTACACCTTC. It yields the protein CASSFQRGRNYGYTF.

The CDR3 nucleotides read TGTGCCAGCAGTCAGGACAGGGGGAGGAATGAGCAGTTCTTC. Translating it yields CASSQDRGRNEQFF. The chain links TRBV6-6 to TRBJ2-1; TRBD1 matches at 10 bases. Germline CDR1 reads MNHNY; CDR2 reads SVGAGI (reference sequence). The length of the CDR3 is 14 residues. Trimming at V came to 5 bases and at J to 7 bases, leaving 5 bases not matched to a gene.

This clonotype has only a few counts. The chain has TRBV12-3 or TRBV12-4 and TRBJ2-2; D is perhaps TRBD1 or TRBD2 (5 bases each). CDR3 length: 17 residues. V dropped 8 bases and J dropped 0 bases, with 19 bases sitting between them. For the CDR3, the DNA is TGTGCCAGCTGCCCGGGGTGGGCGGACACGAACACCGGGGAGCTGTTTTTT. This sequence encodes CASCPGWADTNTGELFF.

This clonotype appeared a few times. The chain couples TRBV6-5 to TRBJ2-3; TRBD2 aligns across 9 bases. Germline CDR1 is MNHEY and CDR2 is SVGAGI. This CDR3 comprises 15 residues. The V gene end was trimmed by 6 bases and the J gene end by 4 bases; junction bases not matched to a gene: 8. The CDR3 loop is CASSAGLARADTQYF. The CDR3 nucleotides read TGTGCCAGCAGCGCAGGACTAGCGCGAGCAGATACGCAGTATTTT.

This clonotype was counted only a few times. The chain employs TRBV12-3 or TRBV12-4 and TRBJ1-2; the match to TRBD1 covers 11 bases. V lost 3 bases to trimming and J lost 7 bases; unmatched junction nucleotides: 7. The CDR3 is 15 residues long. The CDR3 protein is CASSFAGTGGSGYTF. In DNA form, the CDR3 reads TGTGCCAGCAGTTTCGCCGGGACAGGGGGATCTGGCTACACCTTC.

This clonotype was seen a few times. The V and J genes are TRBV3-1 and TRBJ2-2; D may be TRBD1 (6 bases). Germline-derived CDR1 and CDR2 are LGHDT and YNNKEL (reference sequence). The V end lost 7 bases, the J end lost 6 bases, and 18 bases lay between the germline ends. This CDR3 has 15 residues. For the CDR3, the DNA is TGTGCCAGCACCAGGGGTGGGAGCGGCGCCGGGGAGCTGTTTTTT. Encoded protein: CASTRGGSGAGELFF.

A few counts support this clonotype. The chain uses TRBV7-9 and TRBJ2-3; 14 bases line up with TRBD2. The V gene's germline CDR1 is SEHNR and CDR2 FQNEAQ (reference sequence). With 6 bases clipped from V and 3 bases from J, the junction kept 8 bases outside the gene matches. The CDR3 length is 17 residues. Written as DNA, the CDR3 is TGTGCCAGCAGTTCCCCCGGGACTAGCGGGAGAACAGATACGCAGTATTTT. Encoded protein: CASSSPGTSGRTDTQYF. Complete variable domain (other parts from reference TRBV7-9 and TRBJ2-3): DTGVSQNPRHKITKRGQNVTFRCDPISEHNRLYWYRQTLGQGPEFLTYFQNEAQLEKSRLLSDRFSAERPKGSFSTLEIQRTEQGDSAMYLCASSSPGTSGRTDTQYFGPGTRLTVL.

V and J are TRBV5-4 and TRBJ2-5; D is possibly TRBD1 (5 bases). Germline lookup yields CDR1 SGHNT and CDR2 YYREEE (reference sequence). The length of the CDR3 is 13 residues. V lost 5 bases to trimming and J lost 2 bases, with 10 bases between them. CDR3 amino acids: CASSTTAQETQYF. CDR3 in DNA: TGTGCCAGCAGTACGACAGCTCAAGAGACCCAGTACTTC. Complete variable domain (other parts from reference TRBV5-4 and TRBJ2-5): ETGVTQSPTHLIKTRGQQVTLRCSSQSGHNTVSWYQQALGQGPQFIFQYYREEENGRGNFPPRFSGLQFPNYSSELNVNALELDDSALYLCASSTTAQETQYFGPGTRLLVL.

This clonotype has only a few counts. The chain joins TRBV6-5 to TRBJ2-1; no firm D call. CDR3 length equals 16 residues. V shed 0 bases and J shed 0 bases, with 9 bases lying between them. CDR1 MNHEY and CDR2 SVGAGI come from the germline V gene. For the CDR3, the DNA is TGTGCCAGCAGTTACTCGGCGGCGAGCTCCTACAATGAGCAGTTCTTC. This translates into CASSYSAASSYNEQFF.

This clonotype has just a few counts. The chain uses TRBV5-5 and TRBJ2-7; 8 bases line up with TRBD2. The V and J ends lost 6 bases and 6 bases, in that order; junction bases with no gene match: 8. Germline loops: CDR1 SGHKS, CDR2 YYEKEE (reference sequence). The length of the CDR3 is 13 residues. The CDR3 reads CASTPGLAGEQYF. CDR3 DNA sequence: TGTGCCAGCACCCCCGGACTAGCCGGCGAGCAGTACTTC.

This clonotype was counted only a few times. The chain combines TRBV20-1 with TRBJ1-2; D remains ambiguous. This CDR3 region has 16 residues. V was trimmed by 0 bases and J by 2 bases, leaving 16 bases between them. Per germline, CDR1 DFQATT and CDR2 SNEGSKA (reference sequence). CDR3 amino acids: CSARDLVTSGNYGYTF. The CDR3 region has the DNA TGCAGTGCTAGAGATCTTGTTACGAGCGGAAACTATGGCTACACCTTC.

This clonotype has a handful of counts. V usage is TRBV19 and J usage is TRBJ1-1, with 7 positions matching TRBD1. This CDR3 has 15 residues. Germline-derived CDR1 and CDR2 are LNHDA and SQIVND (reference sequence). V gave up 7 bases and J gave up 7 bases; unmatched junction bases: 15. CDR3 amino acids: CASIPWGGGEDEAFF. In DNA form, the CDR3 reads TGTGCCAGTATCCCCTGGGGAGGGGGCGAGGATGAAGCTTTCTTT.

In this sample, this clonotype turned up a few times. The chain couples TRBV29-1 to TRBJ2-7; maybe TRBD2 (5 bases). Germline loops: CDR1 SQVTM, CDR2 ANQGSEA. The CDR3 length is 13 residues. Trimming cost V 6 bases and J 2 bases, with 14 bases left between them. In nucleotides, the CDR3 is TGCAGCGTCCAACCGACGGGAACCTACGAGCAGTACTTC. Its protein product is CSVQPTGTYEQYF.

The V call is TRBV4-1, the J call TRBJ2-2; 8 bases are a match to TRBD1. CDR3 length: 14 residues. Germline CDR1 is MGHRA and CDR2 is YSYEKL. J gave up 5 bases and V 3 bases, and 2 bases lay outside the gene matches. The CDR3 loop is CASSQDRVTGELFF. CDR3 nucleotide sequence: TGCGCCAGCAGCCAGGACAGGGTTACCGGGGAGCTGTTTTTT.

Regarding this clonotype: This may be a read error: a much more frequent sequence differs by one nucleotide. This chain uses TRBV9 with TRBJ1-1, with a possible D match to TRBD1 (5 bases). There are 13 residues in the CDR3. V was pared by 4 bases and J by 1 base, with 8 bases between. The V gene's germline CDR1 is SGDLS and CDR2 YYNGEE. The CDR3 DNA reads TGTGCCAGCAGCCAACAGGCGAACACTGAAGCTTTCTTT. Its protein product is CASSQQANTEAFF.

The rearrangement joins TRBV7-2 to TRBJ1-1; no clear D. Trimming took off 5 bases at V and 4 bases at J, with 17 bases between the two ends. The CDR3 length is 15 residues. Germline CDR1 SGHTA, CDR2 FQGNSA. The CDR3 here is CASSRPPTGFTEAFF. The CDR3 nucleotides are TGTGCCAGCAGCCGACCTCCGACCGGGTTCACTGAAGCTTTCTTT.

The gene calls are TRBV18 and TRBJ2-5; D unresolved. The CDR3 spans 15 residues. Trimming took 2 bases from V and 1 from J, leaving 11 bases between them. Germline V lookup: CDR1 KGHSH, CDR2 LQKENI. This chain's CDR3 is CASSPFRQAQETQYF. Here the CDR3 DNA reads TGTGCCAGCTCACCATTCCGGCAGGCCCAAGAGACCCAGTACTTC.

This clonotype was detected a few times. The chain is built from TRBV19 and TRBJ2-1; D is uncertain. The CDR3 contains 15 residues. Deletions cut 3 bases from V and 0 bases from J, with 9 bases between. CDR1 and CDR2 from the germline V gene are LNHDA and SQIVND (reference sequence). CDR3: CASSIGVSSYNEQFF. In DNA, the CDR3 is TGTGCCAGTAGTATTGGGGTCAGCTCCTACAATGAGCAGTTCTTC.

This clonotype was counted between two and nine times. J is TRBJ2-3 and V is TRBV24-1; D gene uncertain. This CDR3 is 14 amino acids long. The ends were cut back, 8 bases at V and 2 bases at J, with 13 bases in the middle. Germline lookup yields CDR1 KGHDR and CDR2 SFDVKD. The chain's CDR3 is CATKSGVITDTQYF. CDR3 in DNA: TGTGCCACCAAATCTGGCGTGATCACAGATACGCAGTATTTT.

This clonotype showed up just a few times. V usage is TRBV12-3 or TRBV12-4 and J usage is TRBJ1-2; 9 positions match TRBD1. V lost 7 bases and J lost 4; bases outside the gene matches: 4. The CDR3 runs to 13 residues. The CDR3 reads CASTRDRVYGYTF. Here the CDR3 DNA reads TGTGCCAGCACCCGGGACAGGGTCTATGGCTACACCTTC.

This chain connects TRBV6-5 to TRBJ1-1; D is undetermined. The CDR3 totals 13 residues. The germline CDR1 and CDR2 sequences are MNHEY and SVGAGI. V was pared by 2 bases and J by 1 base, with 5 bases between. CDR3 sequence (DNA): TGTGCCAGCAGTTACGGGCAGAACACTGAAGCTTTCTTT. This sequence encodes CASSYGQNTEAFF.

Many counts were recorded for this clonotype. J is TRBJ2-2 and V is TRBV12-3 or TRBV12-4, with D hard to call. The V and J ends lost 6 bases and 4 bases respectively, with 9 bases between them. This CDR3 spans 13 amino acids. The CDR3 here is CASSHVGTGELFF. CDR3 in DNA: TGTGCCAGCAGCCACGTGGGCACCGGGGAGCTGTTTTTT.

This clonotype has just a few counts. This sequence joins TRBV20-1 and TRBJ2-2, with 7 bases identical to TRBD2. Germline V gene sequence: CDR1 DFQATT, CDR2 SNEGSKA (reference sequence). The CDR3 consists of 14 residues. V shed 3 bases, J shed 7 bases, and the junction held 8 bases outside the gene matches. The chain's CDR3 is CSARGAGAIGELFF. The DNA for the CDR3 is TGCAGTGCTAGGGGTGCGGGAGCGATCGGGGAGCTGTTTTTT.

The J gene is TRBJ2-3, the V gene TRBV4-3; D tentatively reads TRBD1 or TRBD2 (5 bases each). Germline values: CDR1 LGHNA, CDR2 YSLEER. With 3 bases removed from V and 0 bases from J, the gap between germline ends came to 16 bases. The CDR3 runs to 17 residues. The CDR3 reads CASSHLLGPGSTDTQYF. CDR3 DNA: TGCGCCAGCAGCCATCTATTGGGACCCGGGAGCACAGATACGCAGTATTTT.